This T cell receptor beta chain was identified in a study of CD8 T cells in Susac syndrome. It was with random hexamers that roughly 0.5 to 1 ug RNA was reverse transcribed. Across 54 Vbeta and 13 Jbeta, immunoSEQ multiplex PCR amplified TCR beta CDR3. TCRdb re-derived calls from the immunoSEQ multiplex PCR reads in MiXCR, one entry per CDR3 protein. Seen here are tens of thousands of distinct CDR3 sequences, 96% observed once, and the top ten hold 0.09% to 0.13%. The ends were cut back, 0 bases at V and 5 bases at J, with 12 bases in the middle. CDR1 is SGHRS, CDR2 YFSETQ, per germline. There are 14 residues in the CDR3. Sequencing targeted TCR beta in blood CD8+ and CD4+ T cells. Relapsing-remitting disease, either stable or active, was present in the multiple sclerosis controls, who were treatment-naive patients.

The chain couples TRBV5-1 to TRBJ2-7; unclear D gene. The TCR originated in a human donor with multiple sclerosis. Sequenced sample: CD4+ T cells from PBMCs. As DNA, the CDR3 is TGCGCCAGCAGCTTGGGGCAGGATAGGCACGAGCAGTACTTC. It specifies CASSLGQDRHEQYF.